This paragraph reports one T cell receptor beta chain. As yet, its antigen is unknown. The record originates from a study of cytomegalovirus exposure and HLA in healthy donors. General study findings and limits: Rare TCR sequences dominated, though some public TCRs recurred in many donors.

Here immunoSEQ multiplex PCR was the method, and the copy in TCRdb shows in-frame clones only, minus some. The sample yields around 150,000 clones, almost 90% seen once. The germline gives CDR1 GTSNPN, CDR2 SVGIG (reference sequence). The CDR3 runs to 16 residues. V gave up 4 bases and J gave up 0 bases, with 17 bases separating them. The specimen was PBMCs. This clonotype originated in a woman aged 18 to 35 in good health and CMV-seropositive. The chain links TRBV30 to TRBJ2-3, with D perhaps TRBD2 (5 bases). The CDR3 is CAWTSSVQLSTDTQYF. Written as DNA, the CDR3 is TGTGCCTGGACTAGCTCTGTACAGCTTAGCACAGATACGCAGTATTTT.